The clone carrying this TCR beta chain was observed at least ten times. This sample was taken from a study of identical twins. Each CDR3 protein gets one entry after TCRdb re-called the 5' RACE reads with MiXCR. The table has about 200,000 distinct CDR3 sequences, over 9.5% seen once. The CDR3 is 16 residues long. Germline V gives CDR1 WSHSY, CDR2 SAAADI. Deletions cut 2 bases from V and 0 bases from J, with 11 bases between. The chain carries TRBV10-2 and TRBJ2-4, with D hard to call. Sequencing used memory T cells sorted from blood. This receptor was obtained from a man aged 45-60 years in good health. The CDR3 sequence is CASSELESLAKNIQYF. For the CDR3, the DNA is TGCGCCAGCAGTGAGCTAGAGAGTTTAGCCAAAAACATTCAGTACTTC.